This T cell receptor (beta chain) is from a study of cytomegalovirus exposure and HLA in healthy donors (dated by TCRdb to 2015 to 2018). Regarding the complete study: An earlier analysis of approximately 550 of the donors reported about 250 Gb of sequence data and 117 million unique TCR beta sequences from roughly 180 million T cells. The study used immunosequencing to profile the T cell repertoires of approximately 650 subjects and linked those repertoires to cytomegalovirus serostatus. To predict cytomegalovirus infection status, the study brought together high-throughput TCR immunosequencing, statistical association of individual TCRs with disease status, and machine learning. All discovery cohort repertoires had been generated using a single sequencing platform. An earlier analysis of 587 of the donors applied high-throughput TCR beta sequencing to assess whether each TCR beta V gene segment acted as functional or pseudogenic. Alongside the repertoire data, information on donor age, sex, ethnicity and CMV serostatus was compiled. Class I and class II HLA loci were covered by the typing at four-digit resolution. A separate validation cohort of approximately 130 different subjects was used in addition to the roughly 700-subject first cohort. Rather than drawing on any new phenotypic data, the later analysis identified candidate immune exposures from TCR beta sequences and the way those sequences occurred across donors. A later genetic analysis used genome-wide SNP genotypes for about 65% of the 666 donors, treating that subset as a discovery cohort. Because of strong linkage in the cohort, roughly five DR-DQ haplotypes were treated as single units for association and clustering. Of the approximately 400 genotyped donors, around 81% fell in the genetic ancestry cluster associated with self-reported Caucasian donors. A later analysis re-examined previously published TCR beta repertoires from around 670 donors and added high-resolution HLA genotyping to investigate patterns of TCR occurrence. Typing coverage varied by locus: roughly 620-640 donors for A, B, C, DRB1 and DQB1; approximately 500 for DQA1; about 600 for DPA1; more than 450 for DPB1. An early release covering roughly 640 HLA-typed donors comprised about 290 gigabases of sequencing data and roughly 86 million unique TCR sequences. Across about 380 genotyped donors of the cohort, an average of approximately 240,000 unique TCR beta nucleotide sequences per donor were sequenced, and roughly 20% of those sequences were non-productive. The study was designed to test whether signatures of past pathogen exposure could be identified by cataloging public T cell receptors.

The germline V gene (reference sequence) gives CDR1 as SEHNR and CDR2 as FQNEAQ. V is trimmed back by 5 bases and J by 0 bases, and the junction contains 11 bases that no gene match accounts for. CDR3 length: 17 amino acids, cysteine to phenylalanine. Only CDR3 DNA is held: 51 bases, read in frame from base 1. A word on this clone: Which antigen it targets is not known. No much larger clone is present one base from it, and per-base qualities are unavailable.

The library was obtained by the immunoSEQ multiplex PCR assay. The multiplex PCR relied on a mix of 60 forward primers for TCR Vbeta segments and 13 reverse primers for TCR Jbeta segments. The CDR3 region of rearranged TCR beta genes was amplified from genomic DNA by a multiplex PCR assay. Amplified TCR beta libraries were sequenced as 87-base-pair reads on the Illumina HiSeq System. Per the source publication's procedure: A later analysis counted about 76 million unique TCR beta chains across the 670 or so repertoires, and 9.5 million to 11 million of these chains were shared by at least two donors. Raw reads were error-corrected and collapsed into unique sequences by a nearest-neighbor algorithm in which closely related sequences were merged to remove PCR and sequencing errors. To assign V, D and J gene segments, CDR3 sequences were aligned to IMGT reference sequences. For a sequence to be retained, a match of at least six nucleotides to both a V gene segment and a J gene segment was required. A rearrangement was called productive if the CDR3 had no stop codons and remained in frame with V and J, and every other rearrangement was called non-productive. Following IMGT convention, CDR3 was defined as the stretch from the second conserved V-encoded cysteine up to the conserved J-encoded phenylalanine. The earlier analysis of approximately 590 of the donors excluded any sequence lacking an unambiguous match to a single V gene segment. In an earlier analysis of several hundred of the donors, V segments were called functional above 56.7% productive rearrangements and were called segregating when the between-donor standard deviation exceeded 5%. A statistical classification framework was developed to diagnose cytomegalovirus status using the catalog of TCR beta chain sequences. In a later analysis, TCR nucleotide sequences were compared against IMGT/GENE-DB human TR gene sequences so that V and J genes could be assigned. In a later analysis, CDR3 sequences and most-parsimonious VDJ recombination scenarios were assigned using the TCRdist pipeline. A later analysis defined each TCR beta chain by its CDR3 amino acid sequence plus V-gene family, and excluded reads lacking a unique V-gene family. In a later analysis, 450 to 600 highly shared, low-generation-probability nucleotide sequences were removed to address suspected cross-contamination and a sequencing artifact. In a later analysis, a clonal expansion index for each public chain was calculated from normalized within-repertoire ranks of inferred template counts. A later analysis computed generation probabilities with a VDJ recombination model fitted to out-of-frame rearrangements, and checked the results against IGoR. Hypergeometric tests were used in a later analysis to score TCR-TCR, TCR-HLA and TCR-CMV co-occurrence, with a repertoire-size bias correction applied to the TCR pairs. In a later analysis, false discovery rates were estimated by permuting HLA or CMV assignments 20 times. A later analysis grouped co-occurring TCRs with DBSCAN, adding TCRdist sequence similarity when clustering within HLA-allele-positive subsets. For co-occurrence clustering, repertoires with fewer than 30,000 or more than 120,000 public chains were excluded, along with about five repertoires with anomalous nucleotide sharing. This is the immuneACCESS table as TCRdb keeps it, with only in-frame sequences that have V and J called. A part of the clones is gone; compared with another copy, unresolved V genes explain less than half, and the rest is unexplained. That table gives V, J and clone size, and the DNA gave D and trimming. The sample table records 150,000 to 200,000 clones; approximately 80% of these occur just once. The ten largest clones represent 0.9% to 1.2% of the sample.

The cohort was made up of around 720 healthy bone marrow donors. Cohort members were all nominally healthy when sampled, although unrecorded immune exposures were likely present. The donor tested CMV seronegative and was one of the 352 seronegative cohort members. A peripheral blood sample was collected from each donor, and TCR beta sequencing was performed on peripheral blood mononuclear cells. Genomic DNA extraction from the blood cell samples was performed with the Qiagen DNeasy Blood Extraction Kit. Overall study outcomes, separate from this receptor: HLA typing was unavailable for some donors at each locus, so association tests used only the typed subset. Because counts were too low, around 18 rarely observed V segments, including chromosome 9 orphons, were left out of the earlier analysis of about 500 of the donors. In both the original and validation cohorts, the classifier was reported to diagnose cytomegalovirus status with high specificity and sensitivity. Only TCR beta chains were sequenced in this cohort, and the absence of alpha or paired-chain data limited detectable features. Assigning TCR associations to individual alleles was difficult when HLA alleles, especially DR and DQ, strongly co-occurred. Most CMV-associated TCR beta chains appeared to be HLA-restricted in a later analysis, and the HLA associations seemed to be driven largely by CMV exposure. The study gave a list of roughly 150 TCR beta chains associated with cytomegalovirus. In an earlier analysis of under 600 of the donors, most TCR beta V segments were observed in productive rearrangements about 87% or about 30% of the time, broadly matching IMGT annotations. Some IMGT-functional V segments, including TRBV6-2 and TRBV6-3, could not be told apart with the 87-base-pair reads, so those segments were excluded. Compared with the approximately 700-donor mean, donors in an Asian-associated ancestry cluster had fewer N-insertions in productive TCRs, according to a later genetic analysis. A further reported finding was that TCR beta sequences accurately predicted the HLA-A and HLA-B alleles for most subjects in the first cohort. A later analysis found that TCR association rates varied across HLA loci, with DRB1 alleles showing the most associated TCRs and HLA-C alleles the fewest. In a later analysis, several top co-occurrence clusters were reported to appear linked to parvovirus B19, influenza, CMV and Epstein-Barr virus. Across donors, most TCR sequences were observed very rarely, whereas some public TCRs were present in many individuals. Correlated functional status among segregating V segments might reflect linkage disequilibrium, but an unknown experimental factor could not be ruled out. An association between a missense DCLRE1C variant and V-gene and J-gene trimming of TCR beta chains was found in a later genetic analysis and replicated in an independent cohort. In a later analysis, HLA-associated TCR beta chains were found to be more clonally expanded and to have lower generation probabilities than equally common non-associated chains. In a later analysis, 16,951 TCR beta sequences were associated with specific HLA alleles at a false discovery rate of 0.05. For the cohort, immune exposure information was limited to CMV serostatus. According to the authors, the approach could potentially be generalized to other disease states and immunological phenotypes. Sequencing depth was assumed to be roughly uniform across donors in the presence/absence analyses, though that assumption may not hold. In vitro tests confirmed that a few of the cytomegalovirus-associated TCR beta chains recognize cytomegalovirus antigens. A cluster of highly shared sequence variants was judged likely to represent a technical artifact of the sequencing pipeline.

The sequence derives from a woman aged 40 to 49 in good health and CMV-seronegative. Material for sequencing was PBMCs. The V gene is TRBV7-9 and the J gene is TRBJ1-1, with 8 bases in between that match TRBD1. Here is the DNA: TGTGCCAGCAGCGTTATACAGGGGGGACATCTGAACACTGAAGCTTTCTTT. Translated, this gives CASSVIQGGHLNTEAFF.